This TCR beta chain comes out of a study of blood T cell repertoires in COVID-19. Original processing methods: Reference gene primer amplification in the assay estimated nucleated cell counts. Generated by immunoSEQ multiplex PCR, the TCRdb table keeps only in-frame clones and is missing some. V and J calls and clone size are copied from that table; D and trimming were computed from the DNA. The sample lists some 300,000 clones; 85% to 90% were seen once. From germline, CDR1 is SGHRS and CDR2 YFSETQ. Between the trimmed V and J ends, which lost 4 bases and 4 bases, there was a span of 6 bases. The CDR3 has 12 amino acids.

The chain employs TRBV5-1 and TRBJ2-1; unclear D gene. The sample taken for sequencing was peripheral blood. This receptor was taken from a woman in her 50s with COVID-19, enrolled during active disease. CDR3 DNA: TGCGCCAGCAGCCCAGGATACAATGAGCAGTTCTTC. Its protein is CASSPGYNEQFF.